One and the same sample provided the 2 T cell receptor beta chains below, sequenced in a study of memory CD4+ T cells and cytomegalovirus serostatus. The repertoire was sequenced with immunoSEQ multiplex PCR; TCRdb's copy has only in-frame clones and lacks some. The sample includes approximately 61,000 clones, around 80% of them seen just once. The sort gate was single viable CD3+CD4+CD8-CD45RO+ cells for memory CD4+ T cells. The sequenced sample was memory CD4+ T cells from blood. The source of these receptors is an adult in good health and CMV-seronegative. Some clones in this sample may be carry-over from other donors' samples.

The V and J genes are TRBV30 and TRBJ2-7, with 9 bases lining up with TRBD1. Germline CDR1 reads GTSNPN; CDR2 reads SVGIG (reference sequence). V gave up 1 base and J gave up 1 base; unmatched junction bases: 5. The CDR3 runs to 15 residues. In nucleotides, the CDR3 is TGTGCCTGGAGTGCAGGACAGGGGATTTCCTACGAGCAGTACTTC. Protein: CAWSAGQGISYEQYF.

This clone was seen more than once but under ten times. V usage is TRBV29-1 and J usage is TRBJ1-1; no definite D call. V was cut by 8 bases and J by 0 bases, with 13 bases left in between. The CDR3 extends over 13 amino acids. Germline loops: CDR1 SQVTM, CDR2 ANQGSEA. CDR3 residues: CSSMNQMNTEAFF. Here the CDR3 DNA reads TGCAGCTCAATGAATCAGATGAACACTGAAGCTTTCTTT.